A single sample gave rise to the 32 T cell receptor beta chains below, sequenced in a study of molecular identifiers for immune sequencing clone quantification. TCRdb independently ran MiXCR on the PCR reads; one entry per CDR3 protein. The sample has 300,000 to 350,000 distinct CDR3 sequences, about a fifth seen once; the top ten hold more than 0.8%. Source material: naive CD8+ T cells from blood, with Jurkat cell RNA spiked in. Subset given: FACS-sorted CD8+CD4-CCR7+CD45RA+ naive T cells. The receptor set was obtained from a human donor in good health. Some libraries in this study had Jurkat cell RNA spiked in.

This clonotype was counted at least ten times. DNA for the CDR3: TGTGCCAGCAGCTTAGCCCTCAATAGCGGGGGGGCCGAAGATACGCAGTATTTT. Translation: CASSLALNSGGAEDTQYF. This chain uses TRBV11-2 with TRBJ2-3, with 11 nucleotides matching TRBD2. V lost 1 base, J lost 5 bases, and 11 bases stayed unmatched. The V gene's germline CDR1 is SGHAT and CDR2 FQNNGV. The CDR3 consists of 18 residues.

This clonotype was recorded many times. The V gene is TRBV29-1, the J gene TRBJ2-5; a possible D gene is TRBD2 (5 bases). V was cut by 6 bases and J by 0 bases, with 17 bases left in between. The CDR3 runs 15 residues. CDR1 is SQVTM and CDR2 is ANQGSEA in the germline V gene. The DNA for the CDR3 is TGCAGCGTACCCGACTACCGAAGTTACCAAGAGACCCAGTACTTC. This sequence encodes CSVPDYRSYQETQYF.

The CDR3 bases are TGTGCCAGCAGTGTTCCCGCGGGGGGCAGGATGAACACTGAAGCTTTCTTT. It encodes CASSVPAGGRMNTEAFF. This sequence joins TRBV6-2 or TRBV6-3 and TRBJ1-1, with D possibly matching TRBD1 (6 bases). The CDR3 runs 17 residues. The germline gives CDR1 MNHEY, CDR2 SVGEGT. The V end was cut by 5 bases, the J end by 0 bases, with 19 bases between.

The sample holds many counts of this clonotype. The chain is built from TRBV2 and TRBJ2-5; D possibly corresponds to TRBD2 (5 bases). The CDR3 totals 13 residues. V lost 6 bases and J lost 3, with 11 bases in between. Germline CDR1 and CDR2: SNHLY and FYNNEI. The CDR3 loop reads CASRTGLEETQYF. CDR3 coding DNA: TGTGCCAGCAGGACCGGACTCGAAGAGACCCAGTACTTC.

The chain links TRBV29-1 to TRBJ2-1, with TRBD1 identical over 9 bases. V was clipped by 5 bases and J by 9 bases; unmatched bases: 5. CDR3 size: 12 residues. In germline, CDR1 is SQVTM, CDR2 ANQGSEA. CDR3 nucleotide sequence: TGCAGCGTTAGGGGGACAGGGTTTGAGCAGTTCTTC. Its translation is CSVRGTGFEQFF.

The rearrangement joins TRBV30 to TRBJ2-7, with D possibly called TRBD1 or TRBD2 (5 bases each). Germline CDR1 reads GTSNPN; CDR2 reads SVGIG (reference sequence). Trimming removed 5 bases at V and 0 bases at J, with 14 bases between. The CDR3 length is 14 residues. The CDR3 loop is CAWFSEGSSYEQYF. DNA of the CDR3: TGTGCCTGGTTCAGTGAGGGGAGCTCCTACGAGCAGTACTTC.

The table lists this clonotype with a few counts. The genes are TRBV29-1 and TRBJ2-7; 9 nucleotides line up with TRBD1. The CDR3 contains 14 residues. With V trimmed by 2 bases and J by 4 bases, 6 bases remained unmatched. Per germline, CDR1 SQVTM and CDR2 ANQGSEA. CDR3 nucleotides: TGCAGCGTTGAACACGGACAGGGGCCTTACGAGCAGTACTTC. This translates into CSVEHGQGPYEQYF.

This clonotype showed up many times. The chain employs TRBV16 and TRBJ1-5; D uncertain. The CDR3 runs to 16 residues. The germline V and J ends were trimmed by 0 bases and 3 bases, with 12 bases remaining between them. In germline, CDR1 is KGHSY, CDR2 FQNENV. CDR3 sequence: CASSQSGTDPNQPQHF. CDR3 nucleotide sequence: TGTGCCAGCAGCCAATCGGGTACAGACCCCAATCAGCCCCAGCATTTT.

In this sample, this clonotype turned up many times. The rearrangement links TRBV19 to TRBJ2-6; no clear D. The germline V gene encodes CDR1 LNHDA and CDR2 SQIVND (reference sequence). The CDR3 spans 14 residues. Trimming left V 9 bases short and J 2 bases short, with 11 bases between. The CDR3 DNA reads TGTGCCAGCGAGATGGGGACTGGGGCCAACGTCCTGACTTTC. It specifies CASEMGTGANVLTF.

About this clonotype itself: In this CDR3 the conserved last residue, phenylalanine or tryptophan, is missing, so a read error is likely. This rearrangement joins TRBV28 to TRBJ2-1; maybe TRBD1 (6 bases). Germline CDR1 reads MDHEN; CDR2 reads SYDVKM. CDR3 length: 16 amino acids. The ends were cut back, 3 bases at V and 4 bases at J, with 16 bases in the middle. In DNA, the CDR3 is TGTGCCAGCAGTTTCCGCAGGGGTCGGGGATACAATGAGCAGTTCCTC. It specifies CASSFRRGRGYNEQFL.

This clonotype was seen ten or more times. The gene calls are TRBV7-9 and TRBJ2-5, with D unresolved. With 3 bases removed from V and 0 bases from J, the gap between germline ends came to 11 bases. This CDR3 has 15 amino acids. The germline V gene has CDR1 SEHNR and CDR2 FQNEAQ (reference sequence). CDR3 bases: TGTGCCAGCAGCTTTTCGCAGGAGTACCAAGAGACCCAGTACTTC. Translation gives CASSFSQEYQETQYF.

Many counts were recorded for this clonotype. This chain uses TRBV6-2 or TRBV6-3 with TRBJ1-1; D uncertain. V gave up 1 base and J gave up 0 bases, with 3 bases separating them. Germline CDR1 reads MNHEY; CDR2 reads SVGEGT. The CDR3 spans 13 residues. This CDR3 is CASSYWVNTEAFF. CDR3 coding DNA: TGTGCCAGCAGTTACTGGGTGAACACTGAAGCTTTCTTT.

Of note for this clonotype: A much bigger clone sits one base away, suggesting this may be a read error. V gene TRBV7-9 combines with J gene TRBJ1-4, with TRBD1 as a possible D gene (6 bases). The germline V gene encodes CDR1 SEHNR and CDR2 FQNEAQ (reference sequence). The CDR3 sequence is 16 residues long. CDR3 bases: TGTGCCGCGGCTGGGGGCGATCACCGGGATAATGAAAAACTGCTTTTT. Its protein is CAAAGGDHRDNEKLLF.

In its sample, this clonotype was seen many times. V gene TRBV30 combines with J gene TRBJ2-3; D remains ambiguous. The germline V gene has CDR1 GTSNPN and CDR2 SVGIG (reference sequence). The V and J ends lost 2 bases and 2 bases respectively, with 5 bases between them. CDR3 length equals 12 residues. CDR3 sequence: CAWSWTTDTQYF. The CDR3 DNA reads as TGTGCCTGGAGTTGGACCACAGATACGCAGTATTTT.

This clonotype came up many times. V is TRBV5-4 and J is TRBJ1-5; 9 bases are a match to TRBD1. J lost 7 bases, V lost 0 bases, and 2 bases had no gene match. This CDR3 is built from 14 residues. The germline CDR1 and CDR2 sequences are SGHNT and YYREEE (reference sequence). CDR3 region: CASSLGGQGQPQHF. The CDR3 coding sequence is TGTGCCAGCAGCTTGGGGGGACAGGGACAGCCCCAGCATTTT.

Regarding this clonotype: A read error may explain this, as a much larger clone is one base away. V is TRBV29-1 and J is TRBJ2-7; TRBD1 or TRBD2 may be the D gene (5 bases each). Per the germline V gene, CDR1 is SQVTM and CDR2 is ANQGSEA. The length of the CDR3 is 17 residues. Trimming took 0 bases from V and 2 from J, leaving 20 bases between them. The CDR3 DNA reads as TGCAGCGTTGAAGATCACAGTGGGGGAAGACGGACCTACGAGCAGTACTTC. This gives the protein CSVEDHSGGRRTYEQYF.

This clonotype has a count of ten or more. CDR3 in DNA: TGTGCCAGCAGCTTCTCACAGTTATACTCTGGAAACACCATATATTTT. Translated, it gives CASSFSQLYSGNTIYF. The chain couples TRBV13 to TRBJ1-3; unclear D gene. CDR1 and CDR2 (germline): PRHDT, FYEKMQ (reference sequence). Trimming removed 3 bases from V and 0 bases from J, with 12 bases in between. The CDR3 totals 16 residues. The variable domain in full, with the rest retrieved from reference TRBV13 and TRBJ1-3, is AAGVIQSPRHLIKEKRETATLKCYPIPRHDTVYWYQQGPGQDPQFLISFYEKMQSDKGSIPDRFSAQQFSDYHSELNMSSLELGDSALYFCASSFSQLYSGNTIYFGEGSWLTVV.

As concerns this clonotype: Just one base apart from a much larger clone, this may be a read error. This chain links TRBV9 with TRBJ2-7; D might be TRBD1 (5 bases). This CDR3 comprises 14 residues. Deletions cut 0 bases from V and 3 bases from J, with 10 bases between. Germline-derived CDR1 and CDR2 are SGDLS and YYNGEE. CDR3 nucleotides: TGTGCCAGCAGCGTAGTAGTAGGGGACTACGAGCAGTACTTC. Translated: CASSVVVGDYEQYF. The entire variable domain, with the rest obtained from reference TRBV9 and TRBJ2-7, is as follows: DSGVTQTPKHLITATGQRVTLRCSPRSGDLSVYWYQQSLDQGLQFLIQYYNGEERAKGNILERFSAQQFPDLHSELNLSSLELGDSALYFCASSVVVGDYEQYFGPGTRLTVT.

In regard to this clonotype: A much larger clone sits a single nucleotide away, making a read error possible. This likely comes from a read error, as the CDR3 has no conserved phenylalanine or tryptophan at its end. CDR3 in DNA: TGTGCCAGCACGCTGGCAGGGTATGGGATAGATACGCAGTATTTA. Translating it yields CASTLAGYGIDTQYL. V is TRBV7-2 and J is TRBJ2-3; a possible D gene is TRBD1 (5 bases). CDR3 length equals 15 residues. V was shortened by 7 bases and J by 5 bases, with 19 bases between the two germline ends. CDR1 SGHTA and CDR2 FQGNSA come from the germline V gene.

The sample holds a few counts of this clonotype. This chain joins TRBV28 and TRBJ1-1; D possibly corresponds to TRBD1 (6 bases). V was clipped by 1 base and J by 9 bases, with 12 bases between them. The CDR3 extends over 13 amino acids. Germline V CDR1 and CDR2: MDHEN, SYDVKM. The CDR3 here is CASSLSQGSKAFF. CDR3 DNA sequence: TGTGCCAGCAGTTTATCCCAGGGGTCTAAAGCTTTCTTT.

At least ten counts were recorded for this clonotype. The rearrangement uses TRBV12-3 or TRBV12-4 and TRBJ2-3, with a tentative D call TRBD1 (5 bases). Trimming took 6 bases from V and 1 from J, leaving 11 bases between them. The CDR3 consists of 14 residues. The CDR3 DNA reads as TGTGCCAGCAGATCAGGGTCGGGCACAGATACGCAGTATTTT. Amino acids: CASRSGSGTDTQYF.

The rearrangement joins TRBV6-2 or TRBV6-3 to TRBJ1-5, with D uncertain. Germline assignment: CDR1 MNHEY and CDR2 SVGEGT. The CDR3 is 18 amino acids. V lost 0 bases and J lost 0, with 15 bases in between. This CDR3 reads CASSYSRVGRYSNQPQHF. CDR3 in DNA: TGTGCCAGCAGTTACTCGAGGGTTGGCCGATATAGCAATCAGCCCCAGCATTTT.

This clonotype was found a few times. The gene calls are TRBV20-1 and TRBJ2-3; possibly TRBD2 for D (6 bases). Per the germline V gene, CDR1 is DFQATT and CDR2 is SNEGSKA (reference sequence). With 4 bases removed from V and 2 bases from J, the gap between germline ends came to 16 bases. This CDR3 spans 15 amino acids. CDR3 nucleotide sequence: TGCAGTGCTAACGTTCTCGGGACTGTCACAGATACGCAGTATTTT. It encodes CSANVLGTVTDTQYF.

This clonotype was recorded at least ten times. The chain couples TRBV5-1 to TRBJ2-3; 12 bases are shared with TRBD2. Looked up from germline, CDR1 is SGHRS and CDR2 is YFSETQ. Unmatched junction bases numbered 5, after V lost 4 bases and J lost 8 bases. CDR3 size: 14 residues. CDR3 amino acids: CASSASGRDSTQYF. The CDR3 nucleotides are TGCGCCAGCAGCGCTAGCGGGAGGGACAGTACGCAGTATTTT.

Note on this clonotype: A read error may be the cause here, since a much bigger clone is one base away. The chain joins TRBV6-5 to TRBJ2-2; 8 bases line up with TRBD1. The V gene's germline CDR1 is MNHEY and CDR2 SVGAGI. The V segment lost 7 bases and the J segment 6 bases; nucleotides outside the gene matches: 13. The CDR3 contains 16 residues. The CDR3 DNA is TGTGCCAGCAACTCGCCGGGACAGGAGTCTTCCGGGGAGCTGTTTTTT. It encodes CASNSPGQESSGELFF.

This clonotype was picked up many times. The chain uses TRBV20-1 and TRBJ2-7, with a tentative D call TRBD2 (6 bases). V lost 0 bases to trimming and J lost 6 bases, with 18 bases between them. Germline values: CDR1 DFQATT, CDR2 SNEGSKA (reference sequence). The CDR3 consists of 15 residues. The CDR3 sequence: CSARDRRVGGLEQYF. In nucleotides, the CDR3 is TGCAGTGCTAGAGATAGGAGGGTTGGTGGGCTCGAGCAGTACTTC.

This chain joins TRBV20-1 and TRBJ2-7; D may match TRBD1 or TRBD2 (6 bases each). The V and J ends lost 3 bases and 4 bases respectively, with 16 bases between them. Germline V gene data show CDR1 as DFQATT and CDR2 as SNEGSKA (reference sequence). The CDR3 covers 14 residues. The CDR3 loop is CSARVPGALYEQYF. The DNA for the CDR3 is TGCAGTGCTAGGGTTCCGGGGGCGCTTTACGAGCAGTACTTC.

In its sample, this clonotype was seen many times. The gene calls are TRBV12-5 and TRBJ1-1; the match to TRBD1 covers 8 bases. Germline assignment: CDR1 LGHNT and CDR2 FRNRAP. Germline trimming cut 6 bases from V and 8 bases from J; bases unmatched to any gene: 8. This CDR3 is 13 amino acids long. This CDR3 is CASGPGTGPEAFF. The CDR3 nucleotides read TGTGCTAGTGGCCCCGGGACAGGCCCCGAAGCTTTCTTT.

This clonotype was picked up many times. J is TRBJ1-6 and V is TRBV7-8, with D perhaps TRBD1 (5 bases). This CDR3 has 15 amino acids. V was trimmed by 4 bases and J by 7 bases, leaving 14 bases between them. Germline V gene sequence: CDR1 SGHVS, CDR2 FQNEAQ. The CDR3 region is CASSSRQGLNSPLHF. In nucleotides, the CDR3 is TGTGCCAGCAGCTCAAGGCAGGGTTTGAATTCACCCCTCCACTTT.

The chain is built from TRBV7-9 and TRBJ2-2; D is perhaps TRBD1 or TRBD2 (5 bases each). The germline gives CDR1 SEHNR, CDR2 FQNEAQ (reference sequence). The V gene lost 7 bases and the J gene lost 3 bases, with 21 bases spanning the gap. CDR3 size: 17 residues. The chain's CDR3 is CASTAPRGEVHTGELFF. The CDR3 region has the DNA TGTGCCAGCACCGCGCCGAGGGGAGAAGTGCACACCGGGGAGCTGTTTTTT.

Concerning this clonotype itself: A read error may be the cause here, since a much bigger clone is one base away. V and J are TRBV19 and TRBJ2-3; weak D call: TRBD2 (5 bases). The germline gives CDR1 LNHDA, CDR2 SQIVND (reference sequence). The germline V and J ends were trimmed by 3 bases and 1 base, with 17 bases remaining between them. This CDR3 has 17 residues. The CDR3 bases are TGTGCCAGTAGTATGGATGTCGCGGGTTGGGGCACAGATACGCAGTATTTT. This codes for CASSMDVAGWGTDTQYF.

The rearrangement joins TRBV10-3 to TRBJ2-1; D could derive from TRBD1 or TRBD2 (5 bases each). The CDR3 contains 14 residues. The germline gives CDR1 ENHRY, CDR2 SYGVKD. Trimming cost V 7 bases and J 8 bases, with 18 bases left between them. In nucleotides, the CDR3 is TGTGCCATCAATCGGGGCGGTAGCGTCGATGAGCAGTTCTTC. Translated: CAINRGGSVDEQFF.